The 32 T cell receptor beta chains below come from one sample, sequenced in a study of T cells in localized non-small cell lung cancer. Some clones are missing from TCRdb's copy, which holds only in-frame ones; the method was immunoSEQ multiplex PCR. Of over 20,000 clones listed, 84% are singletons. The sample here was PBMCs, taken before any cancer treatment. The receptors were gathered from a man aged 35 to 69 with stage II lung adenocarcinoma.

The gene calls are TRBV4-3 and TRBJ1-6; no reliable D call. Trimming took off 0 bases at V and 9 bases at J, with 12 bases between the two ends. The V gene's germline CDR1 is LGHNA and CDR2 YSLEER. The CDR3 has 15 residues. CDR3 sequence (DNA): TGCGCCAGCAGCCAAGATCCCCCGTTCAGTTCACCCCTCCACTTT. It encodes CASSQDPPFSSPLHF.

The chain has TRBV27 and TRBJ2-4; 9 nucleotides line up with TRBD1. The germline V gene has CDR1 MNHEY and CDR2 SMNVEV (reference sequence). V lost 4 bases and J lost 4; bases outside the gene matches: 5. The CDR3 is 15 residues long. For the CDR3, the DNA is TGTGCCAGCAGTTCATTAGGGACAGGGAAAAACATTCAGTACTTC. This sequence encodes CASSSLGTGKNIQYF.

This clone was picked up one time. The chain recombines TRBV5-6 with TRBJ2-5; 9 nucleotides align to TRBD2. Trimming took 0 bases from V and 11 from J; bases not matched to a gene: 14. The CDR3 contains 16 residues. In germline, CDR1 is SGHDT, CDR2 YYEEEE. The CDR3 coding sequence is TGTGCCAGCAGCTTGGAATGGACTAGCGCCAGGGAAGAGCAGTACTTC. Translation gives CASSLEWTSAREEQYF.

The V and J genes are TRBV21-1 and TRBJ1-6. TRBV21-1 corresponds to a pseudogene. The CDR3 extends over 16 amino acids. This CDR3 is CASSNKGGGSTSPLHF. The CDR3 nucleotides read TGTGCCAGCAGCAATAAGGGCGGGGGATCGACTTCACCCCTCCACTTT.

CDR3 DNA sequence: TGTGCCAGCAGCCTGGGCGCGCGGGAGCAGATCGGTGAGACCCAGTACTTC. Its protein is CASSLGAREQIGETQYF. This rearrangement joins TRBV7-8 to TRBJ2-5; 7 bases line up with TRBD2. This CDR3 region has 17 residues. Germline-derived CDR1 and CDR2 are SGHVS and FQNEAQ. The ends lost 5 bases at V and 5 bases at J; junction bases unmatched: 17.

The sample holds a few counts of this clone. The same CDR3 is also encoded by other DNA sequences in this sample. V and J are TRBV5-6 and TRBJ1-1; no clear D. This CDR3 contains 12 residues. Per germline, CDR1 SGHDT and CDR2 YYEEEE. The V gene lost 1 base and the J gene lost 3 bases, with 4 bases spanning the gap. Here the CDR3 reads CASSLTDTEAFF. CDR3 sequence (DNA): TGTGCCAGCAGCTTGACAGACACTGAAGCTTTCTTT.

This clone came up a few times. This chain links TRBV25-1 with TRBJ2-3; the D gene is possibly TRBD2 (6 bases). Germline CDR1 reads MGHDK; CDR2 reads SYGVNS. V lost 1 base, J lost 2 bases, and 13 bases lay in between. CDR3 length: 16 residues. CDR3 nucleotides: TGTGCCAGCAGTGAATTGCTCTCGGGAGTCACAGATACGCAGTATTTT. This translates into CASSELLSGVTDTQYF.

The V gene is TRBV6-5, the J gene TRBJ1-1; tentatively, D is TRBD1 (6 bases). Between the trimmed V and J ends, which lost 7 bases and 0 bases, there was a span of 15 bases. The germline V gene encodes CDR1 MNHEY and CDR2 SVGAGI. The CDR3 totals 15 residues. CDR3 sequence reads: CASKKDSFMNTEAFF. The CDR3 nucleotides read TGTGCCAGCAAAAAGGACAGTTTTATGAACACTGAAGCTTTCTTT.

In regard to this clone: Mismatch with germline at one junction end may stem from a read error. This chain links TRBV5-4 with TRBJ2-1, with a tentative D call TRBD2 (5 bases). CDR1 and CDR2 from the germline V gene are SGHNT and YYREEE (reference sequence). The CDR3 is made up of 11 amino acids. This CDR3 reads CASSADSELFF. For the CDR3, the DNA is TGTGCCAGCAGCGCGGACTCAGAGCTGTTCTTC.

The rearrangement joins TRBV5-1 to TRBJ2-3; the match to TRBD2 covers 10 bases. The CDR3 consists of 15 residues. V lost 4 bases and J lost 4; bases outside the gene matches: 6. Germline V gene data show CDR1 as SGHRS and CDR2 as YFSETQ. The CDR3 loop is CASSLSGRPADTQYF. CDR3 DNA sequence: TGCGCCAGCAGCCTTAGCGGGAGGCCCGCAGATACGCAGTATTTT.

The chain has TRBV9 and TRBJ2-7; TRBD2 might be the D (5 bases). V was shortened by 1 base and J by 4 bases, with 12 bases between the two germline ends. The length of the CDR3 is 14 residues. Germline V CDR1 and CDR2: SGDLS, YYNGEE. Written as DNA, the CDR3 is TGTGCCAGCAGCGTACGAGGGCTGGGTTACGAGCAGTACTTC. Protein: CASSVRGLGYEQYF.

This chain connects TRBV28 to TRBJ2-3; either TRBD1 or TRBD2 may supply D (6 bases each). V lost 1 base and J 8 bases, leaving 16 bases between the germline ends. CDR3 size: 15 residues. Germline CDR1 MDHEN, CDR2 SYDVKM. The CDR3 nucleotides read TGTGCCAGCAGTTTATTTTCCCTAGAGGGGGGTACGCAGTATTTT. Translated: CASSLFSLEGGTQYF.

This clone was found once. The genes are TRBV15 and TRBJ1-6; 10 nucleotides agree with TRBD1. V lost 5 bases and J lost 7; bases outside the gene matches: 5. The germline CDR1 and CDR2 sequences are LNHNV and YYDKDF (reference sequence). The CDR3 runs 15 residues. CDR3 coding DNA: TGTGCCACCAGCGGCCAGGACAGGGGGAATTCACCCCTCCACTTT. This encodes CATSGQDRGNSPLHF.

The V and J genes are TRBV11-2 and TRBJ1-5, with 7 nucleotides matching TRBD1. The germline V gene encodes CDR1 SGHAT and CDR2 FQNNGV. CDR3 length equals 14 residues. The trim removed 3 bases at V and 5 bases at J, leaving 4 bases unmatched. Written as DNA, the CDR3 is TGTGCCAGCAGCTTCGCCGGGACAGATCAGCCCCAGCATTTT. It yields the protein CASSFAGTDQPQHF.

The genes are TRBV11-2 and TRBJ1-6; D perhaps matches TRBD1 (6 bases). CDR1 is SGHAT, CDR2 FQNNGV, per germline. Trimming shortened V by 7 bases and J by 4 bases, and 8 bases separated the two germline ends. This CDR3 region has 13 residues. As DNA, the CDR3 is TGTGCCAGCAAAGGGGGTTATAATTCACCCCTCCACTTT. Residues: CASKGGYNSPLHF.

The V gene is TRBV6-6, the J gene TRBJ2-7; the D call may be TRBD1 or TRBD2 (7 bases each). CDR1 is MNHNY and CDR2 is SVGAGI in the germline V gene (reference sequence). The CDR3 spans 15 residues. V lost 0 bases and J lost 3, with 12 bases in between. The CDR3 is CASSYSAGGGYEQYF. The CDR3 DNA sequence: TGTGCCAGCAGTTACTCGGCAGGGGGGGGCTACGAGCAGTACTTC.

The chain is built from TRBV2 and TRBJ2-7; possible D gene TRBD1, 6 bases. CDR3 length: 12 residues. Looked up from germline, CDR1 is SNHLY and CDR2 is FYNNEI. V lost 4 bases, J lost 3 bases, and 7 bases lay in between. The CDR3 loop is CASSVQGYEQYF. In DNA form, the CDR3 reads TGTGCCAGCAGTGTACAGGGCTACGAGCAGTACTTC.

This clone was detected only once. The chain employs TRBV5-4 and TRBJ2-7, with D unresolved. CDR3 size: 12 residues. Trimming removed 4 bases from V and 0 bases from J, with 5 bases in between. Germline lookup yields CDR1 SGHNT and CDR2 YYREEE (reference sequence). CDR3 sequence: CASSPNSYEQYF. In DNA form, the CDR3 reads TGTGCCAGCAGCCCAAACTCCTACGAGCAGTACTTC. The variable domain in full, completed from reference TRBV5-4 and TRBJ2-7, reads ETGVTQSPTHLIKTRGQQVTLRCSSQSGHNTVSWYQQALGQGPQFIFQYYREEENGRGNFPPRFSGLQFPNYSSELNVNALELDDSALYLCASSPNSYEQYFGPGTRLTVT.

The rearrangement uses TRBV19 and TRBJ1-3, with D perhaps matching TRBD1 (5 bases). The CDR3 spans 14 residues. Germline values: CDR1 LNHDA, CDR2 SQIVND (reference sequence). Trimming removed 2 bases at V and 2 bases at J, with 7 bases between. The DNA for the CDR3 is TGTGCCAGTAGTATATCGGGGGCTGGAAACACCATATATTTT. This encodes CASSISGAGNTIYF.

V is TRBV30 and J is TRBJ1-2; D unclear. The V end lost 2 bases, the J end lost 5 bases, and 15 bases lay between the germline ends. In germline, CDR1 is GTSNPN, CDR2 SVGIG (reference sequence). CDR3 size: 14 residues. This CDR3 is CAWSPWQSTYGYTF. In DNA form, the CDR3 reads TGTGCCTGGAGTCCCTGGCAGAGCACTTATGGCTACACCTTC.

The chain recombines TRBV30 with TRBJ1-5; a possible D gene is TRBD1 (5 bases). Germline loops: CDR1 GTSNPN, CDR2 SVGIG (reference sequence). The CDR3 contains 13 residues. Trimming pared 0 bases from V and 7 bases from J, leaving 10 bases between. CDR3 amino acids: CAWSVKGLQPQHF. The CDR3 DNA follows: TGTGCCTGGAGTGTGAAGGGGCTACAGCCCCAGCATTTT.

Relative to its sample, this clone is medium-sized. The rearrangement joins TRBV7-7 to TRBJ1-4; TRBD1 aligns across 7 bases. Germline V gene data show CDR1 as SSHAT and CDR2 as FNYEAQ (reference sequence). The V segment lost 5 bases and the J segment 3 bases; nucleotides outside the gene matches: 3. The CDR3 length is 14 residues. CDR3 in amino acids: CASSAGTANEKLFF. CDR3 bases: TGTGCCAGCAGCGCCGGGACAGCTAATGAAAAACTGTTTTTT.

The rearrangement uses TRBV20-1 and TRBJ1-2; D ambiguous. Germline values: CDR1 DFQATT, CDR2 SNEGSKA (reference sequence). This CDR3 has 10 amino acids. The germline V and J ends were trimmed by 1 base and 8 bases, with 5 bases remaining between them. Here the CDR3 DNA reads TGCAGTGCTAGAGGAATGGGCTACACCTTC. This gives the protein CSARGMGYTF.

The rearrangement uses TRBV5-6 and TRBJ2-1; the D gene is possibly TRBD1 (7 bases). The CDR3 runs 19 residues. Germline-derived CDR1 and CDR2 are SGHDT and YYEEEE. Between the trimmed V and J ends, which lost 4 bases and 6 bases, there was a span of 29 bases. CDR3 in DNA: TGTGCCAGCAGCCTGGAGGGGGGTTTAACAGGGGCCCGATTCAATGAGCAGTTCTTC. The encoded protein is CASSLEGGLTGARFNEQFF.

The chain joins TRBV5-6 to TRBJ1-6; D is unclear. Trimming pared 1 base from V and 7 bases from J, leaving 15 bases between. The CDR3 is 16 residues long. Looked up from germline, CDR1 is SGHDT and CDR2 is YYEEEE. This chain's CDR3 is CASSLFAQSGNSPLHF. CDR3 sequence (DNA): TGTGCCAGCAGCTTGTTCGCACAATCGGGGAATTCACCCCTCCACTTT.

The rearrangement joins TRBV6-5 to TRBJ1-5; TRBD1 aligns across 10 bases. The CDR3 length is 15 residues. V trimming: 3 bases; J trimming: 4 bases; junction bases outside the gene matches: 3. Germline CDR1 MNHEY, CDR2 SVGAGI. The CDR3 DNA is TGTGCCAGCAGTTATGGACAGGGGGTAAATCAGCCCCAGCATTTT. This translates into CASSYGQGVNQPQHF.

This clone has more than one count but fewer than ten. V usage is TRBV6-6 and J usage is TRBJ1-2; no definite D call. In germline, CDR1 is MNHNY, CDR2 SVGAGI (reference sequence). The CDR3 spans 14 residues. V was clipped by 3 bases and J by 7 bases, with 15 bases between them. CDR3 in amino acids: CASSYSESMGGYTF. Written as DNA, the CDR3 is TGTGCCAGCAGTTATTCTGAGTCGATGGGTGGCTACACCTTC.

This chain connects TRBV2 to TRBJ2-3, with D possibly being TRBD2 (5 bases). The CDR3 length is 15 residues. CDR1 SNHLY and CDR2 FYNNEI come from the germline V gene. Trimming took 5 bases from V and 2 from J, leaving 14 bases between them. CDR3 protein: CASSFSGKPTDTQYF. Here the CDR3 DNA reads TGTGCCAGCAGTTTCTCCGGGAAACCCACAGATACGCAGTATTTT.

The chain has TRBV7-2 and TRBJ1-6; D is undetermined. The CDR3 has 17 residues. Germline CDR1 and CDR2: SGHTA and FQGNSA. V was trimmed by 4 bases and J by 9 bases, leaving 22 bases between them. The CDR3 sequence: CASSWWVDPIAGSPLHF. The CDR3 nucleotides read TGTGCCAGCAGCTGGTGGGTTGACCCTATTGCGGGTTCACCCCTCCACTTT.

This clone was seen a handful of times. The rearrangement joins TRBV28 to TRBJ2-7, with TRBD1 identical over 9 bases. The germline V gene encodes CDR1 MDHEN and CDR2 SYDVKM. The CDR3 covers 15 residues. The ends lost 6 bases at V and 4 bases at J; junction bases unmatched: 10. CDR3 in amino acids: CASSPPGTGSYEQYF. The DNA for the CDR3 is TGTGCCAGCAGCCCACCTGGGACAGGGTCGTACGAGCAGTACTTC.

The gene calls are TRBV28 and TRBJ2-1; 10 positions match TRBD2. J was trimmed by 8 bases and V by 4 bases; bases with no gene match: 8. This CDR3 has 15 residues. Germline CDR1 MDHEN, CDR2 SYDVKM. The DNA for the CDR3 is TGTGCCAGCAGTTCTCCTAGCGGGAGAGGGGATGAGCAGTTCTTC. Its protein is CASSSPSGRGDEQFF.

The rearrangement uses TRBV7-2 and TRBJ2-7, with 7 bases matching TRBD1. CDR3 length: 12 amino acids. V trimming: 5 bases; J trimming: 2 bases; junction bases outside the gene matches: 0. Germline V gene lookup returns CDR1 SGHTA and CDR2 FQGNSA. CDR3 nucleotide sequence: TGTGCCAGCAGCAGGGGGCCCTACGAGCAGTACTTC. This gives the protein CASSRGPYEQYF.